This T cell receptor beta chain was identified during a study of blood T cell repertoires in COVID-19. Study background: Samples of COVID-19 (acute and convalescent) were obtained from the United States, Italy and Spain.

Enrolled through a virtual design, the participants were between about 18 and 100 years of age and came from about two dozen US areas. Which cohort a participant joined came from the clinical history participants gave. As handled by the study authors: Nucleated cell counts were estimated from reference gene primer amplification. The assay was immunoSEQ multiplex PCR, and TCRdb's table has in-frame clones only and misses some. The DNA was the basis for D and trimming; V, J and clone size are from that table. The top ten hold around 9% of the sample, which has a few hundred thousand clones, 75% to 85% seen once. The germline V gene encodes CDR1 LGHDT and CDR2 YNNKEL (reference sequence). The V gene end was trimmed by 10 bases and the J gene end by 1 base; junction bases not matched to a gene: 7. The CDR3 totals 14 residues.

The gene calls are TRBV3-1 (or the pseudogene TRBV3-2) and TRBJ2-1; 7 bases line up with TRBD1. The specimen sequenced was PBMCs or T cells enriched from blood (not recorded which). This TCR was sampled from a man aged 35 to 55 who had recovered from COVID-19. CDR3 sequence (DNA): TGTGCCACCAAGGGGGCAGGGTCCTACAATGAGCAGTTCTTC. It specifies CATKGAGSYNEQFF.